The 26 T cell receptor beta chains given below trace back to one sample, sequenced in a study of blood T cell repertoires in COVID-19. Produced via immunoSEQ multiplex PCR; TCRdb's table is partial and in-frame only. The sample has over 250,000 clones, roughly 85% seen once; the top ten hold 9.5% to 11%. Sequenced: peripheral blood. All receptors derive from a woman aged 70-85 years with acute or convalescent COVID-19.

The chain combines TRBV2 with TRBJ1-6; no definite D call. Per the germline V gene, CDR1 is SNHLY and CDR2 is FYNNEI. The CDR3 consists of 13 residues. V was pared by 4 bases and J by 10 bases, with 11 bases between. The CDR3 sequence is CASSVRGSSPLHF. The CDR3 DNA reads TGTGCCAGCAGTGTCCGAGGAAGCTCACCCCTCCACTTT.

The rearrangement joins TRBV30 to TRBJ1-3; 7 bases fit TRBD1. J was trimmed by 2 bases and V by 3 bases; bases with no gene match: 4. Germline V gives CDR1 GTSNPN, CDR2 SVGIG (reference sequence). The length of the CDR3 is 14 residues. This CDR3 reads CAWRAGTAGNTIYF. The CDR3 bases are TGTGCCTGGAGAGCCGGGACAGCTGGAAACACCATATATTTT.

V gene TRBV19 combines with J gene TRBJ1-1; a weak D match, TRBD1 (6 bases). From germline, CDR1 is LNHDA and CDR2 SQIVND (reference sequence). V gave up 7 bases and J gave up 4 bases, with 10 bases separating them. The CDR3 is 12 amino acids. DNA for the CDR3: TGTGCCAGTAACTGGGGGCGCACTGAAGCTTTCTTT. Translating it yields CASNWGRTEAFF.

The chain employs TRBV9 and TRBJ1-1; D is uncertain. V dropped 0 bases and J dropped 6 bases, with 15 bases sitting between them. Germline CDR1 SGDLS, CDR2 YYNGEE. The CDR3 has 15 amino acids. The CDR3 protein is CASSVASWQAAEAFF. In DNA form, the CDR3 reads TGTGCCAGCAGCGTAGCTTCGTGGCAGGCTGCTGAAGCTTTCTTT.

This clone was observed a single time. The chain combines TRBV12-3 or TRBV12-4 with TRBJ2-3; D is undetermined. Trimming pared 4 bases from V and 10 bases from J, leaving 12 bases between. This CDR3 has 12 amino acids. The DNA for the CDR3 is TGTGCCAGCAGTTCCTCTGCACACGCGCAGTATTTT. Translated: CASSSSAHAQYF.

The J gene is TRBJ2-3, the V gene TRBV5-1, with 8 nucleotides matching TRBD2. Germline lookup yields CDR1 SGHRS and CDR2 YFSETQ. CDR3 size: 15 residues. Trimming removed 3 bases from V and 6 bases from J; junction bases left unmatched: 9. This CDR3 is CASSSAGGAGDTQYF. In DNA form, the CDR3 reads TGCGCCAGCAGCTCCGCGGGGGGAGCTGGCGATACGCAGTATTTT.

This rearrangement joins TRBV19 to TRBJ1-5; D gene ambiguous. The CDR3 runs 15 residues. V was pared by 10 bases and J by 0 bases, with 16 bases between. CDR1 is LNHDA and CDR2 is SQIVND in the germline V gene (reference sequence). The CDR3 bases are TGTGCCACTAAAGAAGGAGGTTATAGCAATCAGCCCCAGCATTTT. Protein: CATKEGGYSNQPQHF.

The V and J genes are TRBV15 and TRBJ1-4; 12 bases agree with TRBD1. The CDR3 sequence is 14 residues long. V shed 5 bases, J shed 11 bases, and the junction held 6 bases outside the gene matches. CDR1 is LNHNV and CDR2 is YYDKDF in the germline V gene (reference sequence). CDR3 residues: CATSGGTGGEKLFF. CDR3 DNA sequence: TGTGCCACCAGCGGCGGGACAGGGGGCGAGAAACTGTTTTTT. The full variable domain, completed using reference TRBV15 and TRBJ1-4, is DAMVIQNPRYQVTQFGKPVTLSCSQTLNHNVMYWYQQKSSQAPKLLFHYYDKDFNNEADTPDNFQSRRPNTSFCFLDIRSPGLGDTAMYLCATSGGTGGEKLFFGSGTQLSVL.

The count of this clone is one. The rearrangement uses TRBV6-5 and TRBJ2-7; tentatively, D is TRBD2 (5 bases). Trimming cost V 7 bases and J 2 bases, with 12 bases left between them. CDR1 is MNHEY, CDR2 SVGAGI, per germline. The CDR3 covers 13 residues. The CDR3 DNA reads TGTGCCAGCACCAGGACGGGAACCTACGAGCAGTACTTC. It encodes CASTRTGTYEQYF.

This clone was seen once. This sequence joins TRBV7-9 and TRBJ1-2; D call uncertain. Germline V gives CDR1 SEHNR, CDR2 FQNEAQ (reference sequence). This CDR3 is built from 13 residues. The V and J ends lost 3 bases and 6 bases respectively, with 11 bases between them. This CDR3 reads CASSFGRRDGYTF. In DNA, the CDR3 is TGTGCCAGCAGCTTTGGGCGGCGGGATGGCTACACCTTC. The full variable domain, in which reference TRBV7-9 and TRBJ1-2 provide the parts outside the CDR3, is DTGVSQNPRHKITKRGQNVTFRCDPISEHNRLYWYRQTLGQGPEFLTYFQNEAQLEKSRLLSDRFSAERPKGSFSTLEIQRTEQGDSAMYLCASSFGRRDGYTFGSGTRLTVV.

This chain joins TRBV27 and TRBJ2-1; D uncertain. The CDR3 has 15 amino acids. Germline values: CDR1 MNHEY, CDR2 SMNVEV (reference sequence). V lost 9 bases to trimming and J lost 4 bases, with 19 bases between them. The CDR3 protein is CASRNGGGSYNEQFF. The CDR3 region has the DNA TGTGCCAGTAGGAATGGCGGCGGTTCGTACAATGAGCAGTTCTTC.

This clone was observed a few times. DNA of the CDR3: TGTGCCAGCAGGGACATGAGCTCCTACGAGCAGTACTTC. It encodes CASRDMSSYEQYF. The chain has TRBV6-5 and TRBJ2-7; D perhaps matches TRBD1 (5 bases). Trimming took off 6 bases at V and 0 bases at J, with 9 bases between the two ends. Germline V gives CDR1 MNHEY, CDR2 SVGAGI. The length of the CDR3 is 13 residues.

The chain joins TRBV27 to TRBJ1-1, with 8 bases fitting TRBD1. The CDR3 totals 13 residues. Trimming cost V 3 bases and J 11 bases; bases outside gene matches: 8. Germline V CDR1 and CDR2: MNHEY, SMNVEV (reference sequence). The CDR3 loop is CASSFGRGQGAFF. CDR3 DNA: TGTGCCAGCAGTTTCGGCAGGGGGCAAGGGGCTTTCTTT.

The rearrangement links TRBV6-6 to TRBJ1-2; D remains ambiguous. The CDR3 has 13 residues. Trimming removed 7 bases at V and 4 bases at J, with 13 bases between. CDR1 is MNHNY, CDR2 SVGAGI, per germline (reference sequence). In nucleotides, the CDR3 is TGTGCCAGCACCACTACTATCTCCTATGGCTACACCTTC. This sequence encodes CASTTTISYGYTF.

V is TRBV5-1 and J is TRBJ2-4; the D gene is possibly TRBD1 (6 bases). The V end was cut by 1 base, the J end by 8 bases, with 13 bases between. This CDR3 region has 14 residues. CDR1 is SGHRS, CDR2 YFSETQ, per germline. CDR3 nucleotide sequence: TGCGCCAGCAGCTTGTCCGGGACATCTGACATTCAGTACTTC. Amino acid sequence: CASSLSGTSDIQYF.

The chain is built from TRBV19 and TRBJ1-6, with 8 positions matching TRBD1. The ends lost 6 bases at V and 10 bases at J; junction bases unmatched: 14. The CDR3 has 16 residues. Germline CDR1 and CDR2: LNHDA and SQIVND (reference sequence). In DNA, the CDR3 is TGTGCCAGTAGCGACCCTGCCGGGACAGGAGCGTCACCCCTCCACTTT. Translating gives CASSDPAGTGASPLHF.

J is TRBJ2-3 and V is TRBV5-1; 8 nucleotides match TRBD2. The germline V gene encodes CDR1 SGHRS and CDR2 YFSETQ. The CDR3 contains 15 residues. The ends lost 2 bases at V and 0 bases at J; junction bases unmatched: 2. CDR3 region: CASSFGGASTDTQYF. DNA for the CDR3: TGCGCCAGCAGCTTCGGGGGGGCCAGCACAGATACGCAGTATTTT.

The rearrangement links TRBV4-1 to TRBJ2-3; the D gene is possibly TRBD1 (5 bases). This CDR3 region has 14 residues. V was cut by 5 bases and J by 5 bases, with 14 bases left in between. Germline CDR1 and CDR2: MGHRA and YSYEKL. Written as DNA, the CDR3 is TGCGCCAGCAGCTCGAAGTGGGGCAAAGATACGCAGTATTTT. This sequence encodes CASSSKWGKDTQYF.

This clone has just one count. This chain joins TRBV3-1 (or the pseudogene TRBV3-2) and TRBJ2-3; D perhaps matches TRBD1 (5 bases). The CDR3 totals 14 residues. V lost 4 bases and J 3 bases, leaving 11 bases between the germline ends. Germline loops: CDR1 LGHDT, CDR2 YNNKEL (reference sequence). Written as DNA, the CDR3 is TGTGCCAGCAGCCTAGGGGTAGCTACAGATACGCAGTATTTT. It translates to CASSLGVATDTQYF.

This chain connects TRBV6-6 to TRBJ1-6, with a possible D match to TRBD1 (5 bases). The V gene's germline CDR1 is MNHNY and CDR2 SVGAGI (reference sequence). V dropped 5 bases and J dropped 8 bases, with 19 bases sitting between them. The CDR3 length is 16 residues. The CDR3 is CASSTGHRLTDSPLHF. The CDR3, as DNA: TGTGCCAGCAGTACAGGCCACCGGCTCACAGATTCACCCCTCCACTTT.

This clone was seen only once. The gene calls are TRBV5-1 and TRBJ2-7; TRBD2 might be the D (6 bases). The CDR3 is 14 amino acids. Trimming removed 3 bases from V and 7 bases from J, with 17 bases in between. The germline gives CDR1 SGHRS, CDR2 YFSETQ. CDR3 residues: CASSSTSPPREQYF. CDR3 sequence (DNA): TGCGCCAGCAGCTCTACTAGCCCACCTAGAGAGCAGTACTTC.

The J gene is TRBJ1-2, the V gene TRBV27, with a possible D match to TRBD1 (6 bases). The germline gives CDR1 MNHEY, CDR2 SMNVEV (reference sequence). With 3 bases removed from V and 7 bases from J, the gap between germline ends came to 15 bases. CDR3 length: 14 residues. The CDR3 DNA reads as TGTGCCAGCAGTTTCGGCAGGGGTTTTCTTGGCTACACCTTC. As protein: CASSFGRGFLGYTF.

The chain combines TRBV3-1 (or the pseudogene TRBV3-2) with TRBJ1-1; 8 bases are a match to TRBD1. Germline V lookup: CDR1 LGHDT, CDR2 YNNKEL (reference sequence). V shed 3 bases and J 5 bases; nucleotides not matched to a gene: 2. This CDR3 spans 13 amino acids. CDR3 protein: CASSHDRGTEAFF. The DNA of the CDR3 is TGTGCCAGCAGCCACGACAGGGGTACTGAAGCTTTCTTT.

The rearrangement uses TRBV28 and TRBJ1-1; D might be TRBD1 (6 bases). The CDR3 sequence is 13 residues long. Trimming removed 5 bases at V and 3 bases at J, with 10 bases between. Germline assignment: CDR1 MDHEN and CDR2 SYDVKM. This CDR3 reads CASSVQGYTEAFF. DNA for the CDR3: TGTGCCAGCAGTGTACAGGGTTACACTGAAGCTTTCTTT.

The chain joins TRBV19 to TRBJ1-1; D is possibly TRBD1 (6 bases). Germline values: CDR1 LNHDA, CDR2 SQIVND (reference sequence). This CDR3 is 13 amino acids long. V lost 5 bases and J lost 7, with 14 bases in between. For the CDR3, the DNA is TGTGCCAGTAGTCAGGGGCAGTCAGGTGAAGCTTTCTTT. This gives the protein CASSQGQSGEAFF.

This clone has only a few counts. This chain links TRBV18 with TRBJ1-1; 8 bases line up with TRBD1. Germline V gives CDR1 KGHSH, CDR2 LQKENI. This CDR3 contains 15 residues. With V trimmed by 2 bases and J by 6 bases, 8 bases remained unmatched. For the CDR3, the DNA is TGTGCCAGCTCACCAAAACAGGACAGGGCTTCTGAAGCTTTCTTT. Residues: CASSPKQDRASEAFF. Complete variable domain (other parts from reference TRBV18 and TRBJ1-1): NAGVMQNPRHLVRRRGQEARLRCSPMKGHSHVYWYRQLPEEGLKFMVYLQKENIIDESGMPKERFSAEFPKEGPSILRIQQVVRGDSAAYFCASSPKQDRASEAFFGQGTRLTVV.